This entry describes one T cell receptor (beta chain). The antigen it binds to is not known. Base qualities were left out, and no much larger clone turns up one base away. Spanning cysteine to phenylalanine, the CDR3 consists of 13 amino acids. Of the read, only the CDR3 DNA is kept; its 39 bases are in frame from base 1. V has 5 bases trimmed and J has 7 bases trimmed; junction bases matching no gene number 2. CDR1 is given as SGHAT and CDR2 as FQNNGV, both from the germline V gene. The data belong to a study of control samples from healthy donors and cancer patients (dated by TCRdb to about 2020). Library preparation employed the immunoSEQ multiplex PCR assay. As stored in TCRdb, this immuneACCESS dataset retains in-frame rearrangements with V and J assigned. A fraction of the clones does not appear; measured against another copy, unresolved V genes explain less than half of the discrepancy, and the remainder lacks a known reason. Recorded for this sample are roughly 130,000 clones; about 93% of them occurred a single time. More than 2% of the sample lies in the top ten.

This clonotype was sampled from a man between 18 and 29 years old in good health. The chain employs TRBV11-2 and TRBJ1-5, with 10 middle bases fitting TRBD1. The sample taken for sequencing was blood. The DNA reads TGTGCCAGCAGCGGGGACAGGGGCCAGCCCCAGCATTTT. It translates as CASSGDRGQPQHF. With the rest looked up from the reference TRBV11-2 and TRBJ1-5 genes rather than sequenced, the full variable domain is EAGVAQSPRYKIIEKRQSVAFWCNPISGHATLYWYQQILGQGPKLLIQFQNNGVVDDSQLPKDRFSAERLKGVDSTLKIQPAKLEDSAVYLCASSGDRGQPQHFGDGTRLSIL.